The 4 T cell receptor beta chains below were found in one sample sequenced in a study of Graves' ophthalmopathy and Graves' hyperthyroidism. Amplified TCR beta CDR3 regions were obtained using RNA transcripts as template. HTBI primers primed a first-round RT-PCR, and a second-round multiplex PCR followed. Using its own MiXCR run on the multiplex PCR reads, TCRdb lists one record per CDR3 protein. Seen here are 300,000 to 500,000 distinct CDR3 sequences, 15% observed once, and the top ten hold about 7%. Material for sequencing was peripheral blood. All receptors derive from a woman in her late teens or twenties with stable Graves' hyperthyroidism.

This clonotype occurred many times. The CDR3 here is CASSGRTKETQYF. The CDR3 DNA sequence: TGTGCCAGCAGCGGCCGGACTAAAGAGACCCAGTACTTC. The V and J genes are TRBV7-8 and TRBJ2-5; possible D gene TRBD2, 6 bases. This CDR3 is 13 amino acids long. V dropped 5 bases and J dropped 3 bases, with 10 bases sitting between them. From germline, CDR1 is SGHVS and CDR2 FQNEAQ.

On this clonotype itself: A clone one base away is much larger, so this may be a read error. This chain joins TRBV11-3 and TRBJ1-2; D call uncertain. This CDR3 region has 14 residues. The germline V gene encodes CDR1 SGHNT and CDR2 YENEEA. The CDR3 protein is CASSLNPRSYGDTF. Written as DNA, the CDR3 is TGTGCCAGCAGCCTAAATCCCAGATCCTATGGCGACACCTTC.

In its sample, this clonotype was seen a few times. The gene calls are TRBV19 and TRBJ1-6; tentative D call: TRBD1 (6 bases). The CDR3 is 16 residues long. V gave up 5 bases and J gave up 7 bases, with 18 bases separating them. CDR1 is LNHDA and CDR2 is SQIVND in the germline V gene (reference sequence). This chain's CDR3 is CASSAPRGAGNSPLHF. In DNA, the CDR3 is TGTGCCAGTAGTGCTCCTCGGGGGGCTGGGAATTCACCCCTCCACTTT.

This clonotype has ten or more counts. The CDR3 loop is CASSLWRQETQYF. For the CDR3, the DNA is TGTGCCAGCAGTTTATGGCGACAAGAGACCCAGTACTTC. The J gene is TRBJ2-5, the V gene TRBV28; D remains unclear. CDR1 is MDHEN and CDR2 is SYDVKM in the germline V gene. Trimming shortened V by 0 bases and J by 2 bases, and 4 bases separated the two germline ends. The CDR3 has 13 residues. Full variable domain (rest looked up from reference TRBV28 and TRBJ2-5): DVKVTQSSRYLVKRTGEKVFLECVQDMDHENMFWYRQDPGLGLRLIYFSYDVKMKEKGDIPEGYSVSREKKERFSLILESASTNQTSMYLCASSLWRQETQYFGPGTRLLVL.